A selection of T cell receptor beta chains follows, all from one sample in a study of response to subunit inactivated influenza vaccine. TCRdb processed the RT-PCR reads anew with MiXCR; each CDR3 protein has one entry. The sample lists fewer than 700,000 distinct CDR3 sequences; 10% to 15% were seen once. The input for sequencing was PBMCs from blood, taken 45 days after vaccination. The receptors here all came from a man aged 50 or older who received an inactivated influenza vaccine. The conserved cysteine and the conserved F or W are not part of the CDR3 here.

v_call	j_call	cdr3_aa
TRBV24-1	TRBJ1-5	ATSDSGGSGQPQH
TRBV12-3/TRBV12-4	TRBJ1-5	ASSSPTGGRRGQPQH
TRBV25-1	TRBJ2-5	ASRSSLQETQY
TRBV7-2	TRBJ2-2	ASSFIAGVNTGELF
TRBV5-1	TRBJ1-6	ASCPSGGSPLH
TRBV7-2	TRBJ2-7	ASLKGQGEQY
TRBV20-1	TRBJ2-7	SARDFKGETYEQY
TRBV4-2	TRBJ2-2	ASSQDMFGNTGELF
TRBV20-1	TRBJ2-2	SARKRDWNTGELF
TRBV12-3/TRBV12-4	TRBJ2-7	ASSPLGGSPYEQY
TRBV24-1	TRBJ1-5	ATSPAGRGNQPQH
TRBV29-1	TRBJ2-7	SVGLAGGPAPEQY
TRBV28	TRBJ2-7	ASRMGWGVFYEQY
TRBV6-2/TRBV6-3	TRBJ2-1	ASSYGQGLSYNEQF
TRBV20-1	TRBJ2-7	SARLPGRTYEQY
TRBV10-3	TRBJ2-1	AISELSGVYNEQF
TRBV12-3/TRBV12-4	TRBJ1-2	ASSLRGRRGGYGYT
TRBV20-1	TRBJ2-1	SARDAAGILDEQF
TRBV7-8	TRBJ1-1	ASSRTALSTEAF
TRBV4-2	TRBJ2-2	ASSQAPSGGTGELF
TRBV12-3/TRBV12-4	TRBJ1-5	ASSLTRGPQH
TRBV6-1	TRBJ1-2	ASGRPGQNYGYT
TRBV5-1	TRBJ2-5	ASRLYQETQY
TRBV5-5	TRBJ2-1	ASSLIGEYNEQF